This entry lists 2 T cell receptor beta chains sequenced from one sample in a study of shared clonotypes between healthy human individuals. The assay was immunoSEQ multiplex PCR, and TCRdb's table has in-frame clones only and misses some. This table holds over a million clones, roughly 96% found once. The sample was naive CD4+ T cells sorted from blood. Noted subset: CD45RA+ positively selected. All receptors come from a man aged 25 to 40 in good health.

The CDR3: CASSLRSFGEKLFF. Written as DNA, the CDR3 is TGCGCCAGCAGCCTCCGAAGTTTTGGGGAAAAACTGTTTTTT. V usage is TRBV4-1 and J usage is TRBJ1-4; no firm D call. This CDR3 comprises 14 residues. From germline, CDR1 is MGHRA and CDR2 YSYEKL. V dropped 4 bases and J dropped 8 bases, with 14 bases sitting between them.

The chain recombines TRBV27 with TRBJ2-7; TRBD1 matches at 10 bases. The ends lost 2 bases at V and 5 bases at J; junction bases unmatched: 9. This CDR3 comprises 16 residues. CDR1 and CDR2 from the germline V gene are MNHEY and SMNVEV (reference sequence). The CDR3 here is CASSLVTGTGVHEQYF. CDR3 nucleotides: TGTGCCAGCAGTTTAGTAACCGGGACAGGGGTCCACGAGCAGTACTTC.